This T cell receptor (beta chain) came from a study of T cell repertoires in cytomegalovirus infection. Across the study: Recently identified HLA-C-restricted and well-studied HLA-B-restricted CMV epitopes were used. From public TCR beta signatures came an indication of both CMV infection and matching HLA type.

The CDR3 spans 11 residues. CDR1 SEHNR and CDR2 FQNEAQ come from the germline V gene (reference sequence). MiXCR, run by TCRdb on the reads, gives a single entry per CDR3 protein. The sample consists of some 900,000 distinct CDR3 sequences, around a third of them appearing once. With respect to this clonotype: The antigen remains unidentified. Compared with germline, one end of the junction differs, possibly owing to a read error.

General study points: Ex vivo, HLA-C-restricted CMV-specific TCR beta clonotypes prevailed over the rest of the response. Identification of carriers of CMV plus the relevant HLA was achieved through cumulative public TCR beta family frequency.

The chain links TRBV7-9 to TRBJ1-4; D remains ambiguous. The sequencing used cultured CD8+ T cells from PBMCs, collected from culture after CMV antigen stimulation. The TCR sequence derives from a human donor in good health (CMV status not recorded). Some clones in this sample may be carry-over from other donors' samples. The chain's CDR3 is CASSTRGGIVF. CDR3 nucleotide sequence: TGTGCCAGCAGCACCCGGGGAGGGATCGTATTT.